This is a list of T cell receptor beta chains from one sample in a study of technical replicates of blood from four donors. TCRdb keeps only in-frame clones here, not all; method: immunoSEQ multiplex PCR. The data show tens of thousands of clones, with around 94% seen just once and less than 0.3% held by the top ten. Sequences were obtained from T cells isolated from PBMCs. These receptors originate from a human donor in good health. The CDR3 runs from the conserved cysteine through the conserved F or W. The order of the fields is clone size, V gene, J gene, D gene, CDR3 DNA, CDR3 protein. D genes are given only for firm matches. Some rows have no size entry. The others give once, few or many, or a class for an expanded clone.

clone size: few
V gene: TRBV10-1
J gene: TRBJ1-5
D gene: .
CDR3 DNA: TGCGCCAGCAGTGAGCCGGGACAACTCCAGCATTTT
CDR3 protein: CASSEPGQLQHF

clone size: .
V gene: TRBV11-3
J gene: TRBJ2-2
D gene: TRBD2
CDR3 DNA: TGTGCCAGCAGTCCCCCTCCGTATGTCGCGGGGGATCACGGGGAGCTGTTTTTT
CDR3 protein: CASSPPPYVAGDHGELFF

clone size: .
V gene: TRBV14
J gene: TRBJ1-2
D gene: .
CDR3 DNA: TGTGCCAGCAGCCAAGAACTCGCAGGGGATCTGAGCGGCTACACCTTC
CDR3 protein: CASSQELAGDLSGYTF

clone size: .
V gene: TRBV6-5
J gene: TRBJ1-1
D gene: .
CDR3 DNA: TGTGCCAGCACCATAGGACTGGGGAACACTGAAGCTTTCTTT
CDR3 protein: CASTIGLGNTEAFF

clone size: .
V gene: TRBV10-3
J gene: TRBJ1-1
D gene: .
CDR3 DNA: TGTGCCATCAGTGAGTCCCGGGGGAACACTGAAGCTTTCTTT
CDR3 protein: CAISESRGNTEAFF

clone size: .
V gene: TRBV5-4
J gene: TRBJ1-3
D gene: .
CDR3 DNA: TGTGCCAGCAGCTTGGGTCCAGGCGGAAACACCATATATTTT
CDR3 protein: CASSLGPGGNTIYF

clone size: .
V gene: TRBV7-6
J gene: TRBJ2-7
D gene: .
CDR3 DNA: TGTGCCAGCAGCCCGAGACAGGTTTCCTACGAGCAGTACTTC
CDR3 protein: CASSPRQVSYEQYF

clone size: .
V gene: TRBV18
J gene: TRBJ1-1
D gene: TRBD1
CDR3 DNA: TGTGCCAGCTCACCATTCGAGGGAGGACAGGGACACACTGAAGCTTTCTTT
CDR3 protein: CASSPFEGGQGHTEAFF

clone size: .
V gene: TRBV4-1
J gene: TRBJ2-5
D gene: TRBD1
CDR3 DNA: TGCGCCAGCAGCCAAGAAGACAGGGTAGGAAGAGAGACCCAGTACTTC
CDR3 protein: CASSQEDRVGRETQYF

clone size: .
V gene: TRBV7-9
J gene: TRBJ1-1
D gene: TRBD1
CDR3 DNA: TGTGCCAGCAGCGAATACCGGGACAGGGAAAAAGCTTTCTTT
CDR3 protein: CASSEYRDREKAFF

clone size: .
V gene: TRBV9
J gene: TRBJ1-5
D gene: .
CDR3 DNA: TGTGCCAGCAGCGGAGGAACGGGGGGCAATCAGCCCCAGCATTTT
CDR3 protein: CASSGGTGGNQPQHF

clone size: .
V gene: TRBV5-4
J gene: TRBJ2-5
D gene: TRBD2
CDR3 DNA: TGTGCCAGCAGCCCCGAGCCTAGCGGTATGCAAGAGACCCAGTACTTC
CDR3 protein: CASSPEPSGMQETQYF

clone size: .
V gene: TRBV19
J gene: TRBJ2-1
D gene: TRBD1
CDR3 DNA: TGTGCCAGTAGCGATGGGCCAGGGGGCCTCTTCAGACTCTCCTACAATGAGCAGTTCTTC
CDR3 protein: CASSDGPGGLFRLSYNEQFF

clone size: .
V gene: TRBV2
J gene: TRBJ1-1
D gene: TRBD1
CDR3 DNA: TGTGCCAGCAGTGGGGACAGGAACACTGAAGCTTTCTTT
CDR3 protein: CASSGDRNTEAFF

clone size: .
V gene: TRBV6-5
J gene: TRBJ2-2
D gene: .
CDR3 DNA: TGTGCCAGCAGTTATCGGGTTGGGGAGCTGTTTTTT
CDR3 protein: CASSYRVGELFF

clone size: .
V gene: TRBV28
J gene: TRBJ1-5
D gene: TRBD1
CDR3 DNA: TGTGCCAGCAGTTTGAAGGGACAGGGGATCAATCAGCCCCAGCATTTT
CDR3 protein: CASSLKGQGINQPQHF

clone size: .
V gene: TRBV10-3
J gene: TRBJ2-2
D gene: .
CDR3 DNA: TGTGCCATCAGGCCCGGGGAGTCCGGGGAGCTGTTTTTT
CDR3 protein: CAIRPGESGELFF

clone size: .
V gene: TRBV7-9
J gene: TRBJ1-4
D gene: .
CDR3 DNA: TGTGCCAGCAGCTTAGGGCAGGCGATTAATGAAAAACTGTTTTTT
CDR3 protein: CASSLGQAINEKLFF

clone size: .
V gene: TRBV9
J gene: TRBJ2-3
D gene: .
CDR3 DNA: TGTGCCAGCAGCGTAGGCGGGACCCGATGGGATACGCAGTATTTT
CDR3 protein: CASSVGGTRWDTQYF

clone size: .
V gene: TRBV6-4
J gene: TRBJ1-1
D gene: .
CDR3 DNA: TGTGCCCGGAGGATACTAAACACTGAAGCTTTCTTT
CDR3 protein: CARRILNTEAFF

clone size: .
V gene: TRBV6-6
J gene: TRBJ1-4
D gene: TRBD1
CDR3 DNA: TGTGCCAGCGCTAAATACCGGGACAGTGAAAAACTGTTTTTT
CDR3 protein: CASAKYRDSEKLFF

clone size: .
V gene: TRBV27
J gene: TRBJ1-5
D gene: .
CDR3 DNA: TGTGCCAGCAGCTTTTTAGGGGAGGATCAGCCCCAGCATTTT
CDR3 protein: CASSFLGEDQPQHF

clone size: .
V gene: TRBV5-5
J gene: TRBJ1-5
D gene: .
CDR3 DNA: TGTGCCAGCAGCATCTCGGACAGCAAAAATAGCAATCAGCCCCAGCATTTT
CDR3 protein: CASSISDSKNSNQPQHF

clone size: .
V gene: TRBV19
J gene: TRBJ1-3
D gene: .
CDR3 DNA: TGTGCCAGTAGTTCCCCCGGGGGGGTCTCGGGAAACACCATATATTTT
CDR3 protein: CASSSPGGVSGNTIYF

clone size: .
V gene: TRBV18
J gene: TRBJ1-6
D gene: .
CDR3 DNA: TGTGCCAGCTCACCAAGGGCAGGGGCGGAATCACCCCTCCACTTT
CDR3 protein: CASSPRAGAESPLHF

clone size: .
V gene: TRBV4-1
J gene: TRBJ2-7
D gene: TRBD1
CDR3 DNA: TGCGCCAGCAGCCCGAGGGGGCGTCGGGAGCAGTACTTC
CDR3 protein: CASSPRGRREQYF

clone size: .
V gene: TRBV5-1
J gene: TRBJ2-7
D gene: TRBD1
CDR3 DNA: TGCGCCAGCAGCTGGACAGGGTCTGACGAGCAGTACTTC
CDR3 protein: CASSWTGSDEQYF

clone size: .
V gene: TRBV4-1
J gene: TRBJ2-7
D gene: .
CDR3 DNA: TGCGCCAGCAGCAACAGGTACGAGCAGTACTTC
CDR3 protein: CASSNRYEQYF

clone size: .
V gene: TRBV25-1
J gene: TRBJ2-2
D gene: .
CDR3 DNA: TGTGCCAGCAAGGGGGCCGGGGAGCTGTTTTTT
CDR3 protein: CASKGAGELFF

clone size: .
V gene: TRBV15
J gene: TRBJ2-5
D gene: TRBD2
CDR3 DNA: TGTGCCACCAGCAGAGGGGGGGGTAGGCAGACCCAGTACTTC
CDR3 protein: CATSRGGGRQTQYF

clone size: .
V gene: TRBV28
J gene: TRBJ2-1
D gene: TRBD2
CDR3 DNA: TGTGCCAGCCGTAACCGGGACTACTCTAGCTCCTACAATGAGCAGTTCTTC
CDR3 protein: CASRNRDYSSSYNEQFF

clone size: .
V gene: TRBV6-5
J gene: TRBJ1-5
D gene: .
CDR3 DNA: TGTGCCAGCAGTGGTAGGGAGGGTCAGCCCCAGCATTTT
CDR3 protein: CASSGREGQPQHF

clone size: .
V gene: TRBV30
J gene: TRBJ1-2
D gene: .
CDR3 DNA: TGTGCCTGGAGCATACAGGGAGGCTACACCTTC
CDR3 protein: CAWSIQGGYTF

clone size: once
V gene: TRBV11-2
J gene: TRBJ2-7
D gene: TRBD1
CDR3 DNA: TGTGCCAGCAGCTTAGACTTTTTGGGGACAGCATACGAGCAGTACTTC
CDR3 protein: CASSLDFLGTAYEQYF

clone size: .
V gene: TRBV21-1
J gene: TRBJ1-1
D gene: .
CDR3 DNA: TGTGCCAGCACCCCGAGTGTGAACACTGAAGCTTTCTTT
CDR3 protein: CASTPSVNTEAFF

clone size: .
V gene: TRBV2
J gene: TRBJ1-1
D gene: TRBD1
CDR3 DNA: TGTGCCAGCAGTGGCCCCTACAGGGGAGTTACGACCACTGAAGCTTTCTTT
CDR3 protein: CASSGPYRGVTTTEAFF

clone size: .
V gene: TRBV9
J gene: TRBJ2-7
D gene: TRBD2
CDR3 DNA: TGTGCCAGCAGCGTATCCGGGGGGTACTCCTACGAGCAGTACTTC
CDR3 protein: CASSVSGGYSYEQYF

clone size: .
V gene: TRBV6-1
J gene: TRBJ2-2
D gene: TRBD2
CDR3 DNA: TGTGCCAGCAGGAGAGCGGGAGGGCCATCCGGGGAGCTGTTTTTT
CDR3 protein: CASRRAGGPSGELFF

clone size: .
V gene: TRBV15
J gene: TRBJ1-4
D gene: .
CDR3 DNA: TGTGCCACCAGCAGAGAACAGGGAGCAACTAATGAAAAACTGTTTTTT
CDR3 protein: CATSREQGATNEKLFF

clone size: .
V gene: TRBV2
J gene: TRBJ2-2
D gene: .
CDR3 DNA: TGTGCCAGCAGCGTACAGGGAAGCGGGGAGCTGTTTTTT
CDR3 protein: CASSVQGSGELFF

clone size: .
V gene: TRBV4-1
J gene: TRBJ2-1
D gene: TRBD2
CDR3 DNA: TGCGCCAGCAGCTTCGTCGGGACTAGCGGGAATGAGCAGTTCTTC
CDR3 protein: CASSFVGTSGNEQFF

clone size: .
V gene: TRBV6-5
J gene: TRBJ2-7
D gene: .
CDR3 DNA: TGTGCCAGCAGCAGAACAGGGTTCGAGCAGTACTTC
CDR3 protein: CASSRTGFEQYF

clone size: once
V gene: TRBV27
J gene: TRBJ2-7
D gene: TRBD1
CDR3 DNA: TGTGCCAGCAGTTTCTCGCAGGGGGCTTACGAGCAGTACTTC
CDR3 protein: CASSFSQGAYEQYF

clone size: .
V gene: TRBV14
J gene: TRBJ1-2
D gene: .
CDR3 DNA: TGTGCCAGCAGCCTACCCGCAGGGTTTGGCTACACCTTC
CDR3 protein: CASSLPAGFGYTF

clone size: .
V gene: TRBV5-5
J gene: TRBJ1-5
D gene: .
CDR3 DNA: TGTGCCAGCAGCTGGGCAGACAATCAGCCCCAGCATTTT
CDR3 protein: CASSWADNQPQHF

clone size: .
V gene: TRBV4-1
J gene: TRBJ1-1
D gene: TRBD1
CDR3 DNA: TGCGCCAGCAGAAATCCGGGACAGACGAACACTGAAGCTTTCTTT
CDR3 protein: CASRNPGQTNTEAFF